The source of this T cell receptor (beta chain) is a study of glioma-infiltrating T cells after dendritic cell vaccination. As for time point: after dendritic cell vaccination, including at tumor progression/relapse. Germline CDR1 reads MGHRA; CDR2 reads YSYEKL. The V gene lost 1 base and the J gene lost 6 bases, with 16 bases spanning the gap. This CDR3 comprises 15 residues. The table came from immunoSEQ multiplex PCR; TCRdb's copy has only in-frame clones and leaves some out. Of 50,000 to 60,000 clones listed, roughly 80% are singletons. This chain links TRBV4-1 with TRBJ2-7; D possibly corresponds to TRBD2 (6 bases). The clonotype was recovered from a human donor with glioblastoma. The material sequenced was blood, taken after dendritic cell vaccination. CDR3 sequence: CASSQVGGIWSEQYF. Here the CDR3 DNA reads TGCGCCAGCAGCCAAGTGGGGGGTATTTGGAGCGAGCAGTACTTC.